This T cell receptor (beta chain) was recorded in a study of blood T cell repertoires in COVID-19 (dated by TCRdb to about 2020). At the level of the whole study: The collaborator samples originated in the United States, Italy and Spain and spanned the acute and convalescent phases of COVID-19. The prospective study material was composed of cDNA or gDNA derived from T cells, B-cell-depleted T cells, or PBMCs. Subjects who had been exposed to COVID-19, were actively infected with it, or had recovered from it provided the deeply sampled blood TCRbeta repertoires that made up the dataset. A freely available public database, intended as a resource for researchers studying the immune response to SARS-CoV-2, is where the repertoires were released. Samples came from the ongoing ImmuneRACE study (first 160 participants) plus 1,254 subjects from 6 global collaborators. Nearly every sample came with metadata listing a de-identified subject ID, COVID-19 status, age in years and sex. HLA class I and class II types, where available, came from metadata supplied by the sample provider rather than from assay-based typing.

Each collaborating institution followed its own protocols to collect whole blood in K2EDTA tubes. For TCRbeta analysis, collaborators shipped samples in one of three forms: frozen whole blood, isolated PBMCs, or DNA extracted from either of those sample types. TCRbeta CDR3 regions were amplified from genomic DNA by means of the immunoSEQ Assay, a bias-controlled multiplex PCR. The authors' pipeline ran thus. The number of nucleated cells in each sample was estimated from the amplification of reference gene primers within the assay. Sequence reads were collapsed and filtered to measure the absolute abundance of every unique TCRbeta CDR3 rearrangement. For each sample, productive Simpson clonality was calculated as the square root of Simpson's diversity index over productive rearrangements. Drawn from immuneACCESS, this table holds only the in-frame rearrangements with V and J called that TCRdb kept. Clones are partly lost; checked studies trace under half to an unresolved V gene and leave the rest unexplained. That table gives V, J and clone size, and the DNA gave D and trimming. For this sample the table gives more than 150,000 clones, of which 85% to 90% were detected only once. Of the sample, approximately 0.64% is held by the ten largest clones.

As for this clone: Its antigen is unknown. Within one base of it there is no much larger clone, and no base qualities were kept.

The CDR3 has 14 amino acids, counting the end cysteine and phenylalanine. Here the CDR3 DNA is all that survives: 42 bases in frame from base 1. CDR1 and CDR2 are read off the germline V gene as ENHRY and SYGVKD. Trimming accounts for 3 bases at V and 4 bases at J, while the number of junction bases matched to no gene is 4. Broader findings and caveats from the paper: How much clinical and demographic metadata was included differed by source and by participant, and the metadata was provided uncurated.

The sequenced material came from peripheral blood. The chain is assembled from TRBV10-3 and TRBJ2-7; the junction holds 9 bases that match TRBD2. The clonotype comes from a man in his fifties or sixties with acute or convalescent COVID-19. The nucleotide sequence is TGTGCCATCAGTGAAGGTAGCGGGAGTTACGAGCAGTACTTC. It translates as CAISEGSGSYEQYF.